This TCR beta chain was captured in a study of blood T cell repertoires in COVID-19. Study summary: Researchers got acute and convalescent COVID-19 samples from the United States, Italy and Spain.

Per the germline V gene, CDR1 is MNHEY and CDR2 is SVGEGT. This CDR3 comprises 19 residues. V dropped 5 bases and J dropped 6; count of bases not matched to a gene: 17. As processed by the authors: Amplification of reference gene primers provided the estimated nucleated cell counts. Clones were sequenced by immunoSEQ multiplex PCR, and TCRdb holds only the in-frame ones, with some missing. From that table come the V and J calls and clone size; the DNA was used to work out D and trimming. The repertoire holds under 300,000 clones, with around nine tenths as singletons. Clinical histories supplied by participants themselves formed the basis of cohort assignment.

The chain uses TRBV6-2 or TRBV6-3 and TRBJ2-7; 15 positions agree with TRBD2. This TCR derives from a woman aged 40 to 49 who had been exposed to COVID-19. Sequenced: PBMCs or T cells enriched from blood (not recorded which). The CDR3 nucleotides are TGTGCCAGCAGTGCCAAGGGACTAGCGGGGGGCCACGTCGGTCGCGAGCAGTACTTC. This codes for CASSAKGLAGGHVGREQYF.